This T cell receptor beta chain appears in the sequencing data of a study of cytomegalovirus exposure and HLA in healthy donors. It was with 60 Vbeta and 13 Jbeta primers that the PCR ran. Data came from immunoSEQ multiplex PCR; TCRdb stores just in-frame clones and leaves some out. This table holds over 150,000 clones, about four fifths found once. Samples came from healthy bone marrow donors. Overall study findings and caveats: Later analysis indicated greater clonal expansion among HLA-associated TCR beta chains than among equally common other chains. Sequencing probably produced one cluster of sequence variants that were highly shared. A later analysis associated 15,000 or so TCR beta sequences with HLA alleles at a 0.05 false discovery rate.

This clone was picked up one time. No antigen is known for it. This clonotype originated in a girl aged 5-17 years in good health and CMV-seropositive. The sequencing input was PBMCs.

This CDR3 is CASPPPQGSPSNTEAFF. CDR3 sequence (DNA): TGTGCCTCCCCCCCTCCCCAGGGGAGCCCCTCGAACACTGAAGCTTTCTTT. The chain couples TRBV19 to TRBJ1-1; D perhaps matches TRBD1 (6 bases). The germline gives CDR1 LNHDA, CDR2 SQIVND (reference sequence). V lost 11 bases and J 1 base, leaving 26 bases between the germline ends. There are 17 residues in the CDR3. Drawing the rest from reference TRBV19 and TRBJ1-1, the complete variable domain is DGGITQSPKYLFRKEGQNVTLSCEQNLNHDAMYWYRQDPGQGLRLIYYSQIVNDFQKGDIAEGYSVSREKKESFPLTVTSAQKNPTAFYLCASPPPQGSPSNTEAFFGQGTRLTVV.